Each of the 5 T cell receptor beta chains below was sequenced from the same sample in a study of blood T cell repertoires in COVID-19. The repertoire was sequenced with immunoSEQ multiplex PCR; TCRdb's copy has only in-frame clones and lacks some. Here the sample spans about 220,000 clones, roughly 84% being singletons. Sequenced material: peripheral blood. The receptors come from a woman aged 60-70 years who had recovered from COVID-19.

The V and J genes are TRBV7-9 and TRBJ2-1; TRBD2 matches at 13 bases. CDR3 length: 18 residues. The V and J ends lost 6 bases and 6 bases, in that order; junction bases with no gene match: 14. Germline lookup yields CDR1 SEHNR and CDR2 FQNEAQ (reference sequence). Here the CDR3 DNA reads TGTGCCAGCAGAACACTAGCGGGGGGGCGGTCCTCGGCCAATGAGCAGTTCTTC. This codes for CASRTLAGGRSSANEQFF.

The genes are TRBV14 and TRBJ1-1; a weak D match, TRBD1 (6 bases). CDR1 is SGHDN, CDR2 FVKESK, per germline. The CDR3 runs to 12 residues. The V end was cut by 10 bases, the J end by 2 bases, with 11 bases between. The CDR3 protein is CATGQTNTEAFF. The CDR3 nucleotides read TGTGCCACCGGACAGACCAACACTGAAGCTTTCTTT.

The chain has TRBV27 and TRBJ1-4, with a possible D match to TRBD1 (5 bases). Trimming took off 5 bases at V and 8 bases at J, with 18 bases between the two ends. CDR3 length: 15 residues. CDR1 is MNHEY and CDR2 is SMNVEV in the germline V gene (reference sequence). DNA for the CDR3: TGTGCCAGCAGTCTCCGCAGTGGCAGGGCGGAAAAACTGTTTTTT. It encodes CASSLRSGRAEKLFF.

The chain employs TRBV10-3 and TRBJ2-3; TRBD2 matches at 9 bases. After removal of 3 bases from V and 6 bases from J, the junction contained 10 bases not matched to a gene. The CDR3 is made up of 16 amino acids. Germline CDR1 is ENHRY and CDR2 is SYGVKD. The CDR3 here is CAISEPGGGGADTQYF. CDR3 in DNA: TGTGCCATCAGTGAACCCGGGGGCGGGGGGGCTGATACGCAGTATTTT.

This chain connects TRBV7-9 to TRBJ2-7; 10 nucleotides align to TRBD2. V was clipped by 1 base and J by 6 bases; unmatched bases: 6. The CDR3 is made up of 15 amino acids. Germline-derived CDR1 and CDR2 are SEHNR and FQNEAQ (reference sequence). The DNA for the CDR3 is TGTGCCAGCAGCTTAGGTCTGGGACTAGCGTTCGAGCAGTACTTC. Translation: CASSLGLGLAFEQYF.